This T cell receptor (beta chain) derives from a study of blood T cell repertoires in COVID-19. Study-wide context: The origin of the acute and convalescent COVID-19 samples was the United States, Italy and Spain.

This CDR3 has 14 residues. Germline values: CDR1 SEHNR, CDR2 FQNEAQ (reference sequence). Trimming took 4 bases from V and 1 from J; bases not matched to a gene: 4. Many counts were recorded for this clone. Produced via immunoSEQ multiplex PCR; TCRdb's table is partial and in-frame only. This sample carries 69,000 or so clones, roughly 80% of them seen once, and the ten largest clones take more than 9.5%. The material sequenced was peripheral blood. The chain joins TRBV7-9 to TRBJ2-7; 7 positions agree with TRBD1. This TCR was recovered from a woman older than 75 with acute or convalescent COVID-19. CDR3 bases: TGTGCCAGCAGCTACGGGACAGCTTCCTACGAGCAGTACTTC. Protein: CASSYGTASYEQYF.